This is a list of T cell receptor beta chains from one sample in a study of blood T cell repertoires in COVID-19. Data came from immunoSEQ multiplex PCR; TCRdb stores just in-frame clones and leaves some out. This sample yields 120,000 or so clones, of which roughly 90% are seen a single time; less than 8% belongs to the top ten. The material sequenced was peripheral blood. Source of these receptors: a man aged 50-59 years with acute or convalescent COVID-19. The CDR3 runs from the conserved cysteine through the conserved F or W. D genes are given only for firm matches. Clone sizes are given selectively: once, few, many, or a class where the clone is expanded.

V	D	size	J	CDR3	DNA
TRBV2	TRBD1	-	TRBJ2-5	CASRPETGTKTQYF	TGTGCCAGCAGGCCCGAGACAGGGACGAAGACCCAGTACTTC
TRBV6-5	TRBD2	-	TRBJ2-7	CASRPGLAGTYEQYF	TGTGCCAGCAGACCCGGCCTAGCGGGGACCTACGAGCAGTACTTC
TRBV7-9	-	-	TRBJ1-3	CASSPGYSGNTIYF	TGTGCCAGCAGCCCAGGGTACTCTGGAAACACCATATATTTT
TRBV4-3	-	-	TRBJ1-2	CASSQDGRAREGYTF	TGCGCCAGCAGCCAAGATGGGCGGGCACGTGAGGGCTACACCTTC
TRBV3-1/TRBV3-2	-	once	TRBJ1-2	CASSQGLGARGYTF	TGTGCCAGCAGCCAAGGGTTGGGGGCGAGAGGCTACACCTTC
TRBV9	-	-	TRBJ2-7	CASSVASGLSYEQYF	TGTGCCAGCAGCGTAGCCAGCGGGCTCTCCTACGAGCAGTACTTC
TRBV11-1	-	-	TRBJ1-3	CASSIQTGSGNTIYF	TGTGCCAGCAGCATACAGACAGGCTCCGGAAACACCATATATTTT
TRBV7-9	-	-	TRBJ2-1	CASSAPSRYNEQFF	TGTGCCAGCAGCGCTCCGAGCCGCTACAATGAGCAGTTCTTC
TRBV29-1	-	-	TRBJ1-5	CSVQFMGAGNQPQHF	TGCAGCGTTCAGTTCATGGGGGCGGGCAATCAGCCCCAGCATTTT
TRBV5-1	-	-	TRBJ1-5	CASSLYGHSNQPQHF	TGCGCCAGCAGCTTGTACGGACATAGCAATCAGCCCCAGCATTTT
TRBV7-9	-	-	TRBJ1-2	CASSFSDSNYGYTF	TGTGCCAGCAGCTTTTCGGACAGCAACTATGGCTACACCTTC
TRBV4-3	-	once	TRBJ1-5	CASSQDWADSNQPQHF	TGCGCCAGCAGCCAAGATTGGGCAGATAGCAATCAGCCCCAGCATTTT
TRBV4-3	TRBD2	-	TRBJ2-1	CASSQDLGLAGGREQFF	TGCGCCAGCAGCCAAGACCTTGGACTAGCGGGAGGACGGGAGCAGTTCTTC
TRBV2	-	few	TRBJ2-7	CATRNGGADYEQYF	TGTGCCACCCGCAATGGCGGGGCGGACTACGAGCAGTACTTC
TRBV5-8	-	once	TRBJ2-6	CASSRDNRVSGANVLTF	TGTGCCAGCAGCAGGGATAACAGGGTGTCTGGGGCCAACGTCCTGACTTTC
TRBV5-1	TRBD2	-	TRBJ2-3	CARGGRAADTQYF	TGCGCCAGGGGCGGGAGGGCCGCAGATACGCAGTATTTT
TRBV5-6	-	-	TRBJ2-5	CASSLDGRPAGQYF	TGTGCCAGCAGCTTGGATGGACGTCCCGCGGGCCAGTACTTC
TRBV7-6	-	-	TRBJ2-7	CASSLGQGRDYEQYF	TGTGCCAGCAGCTTAGGTCAGGGAAGGGATTACGAGCAGTACTTC
TRBV7-2	-	once	TRBJ2-1	CASSSQSGIYNEQFF	TGTGCCAGCAGCTCCCAAAGCGGAATCTACAATGAGCAGTTCTTC
TRBV4-3	TRBD1	-	TRBJ2-6	CASSQVRDRISGANVLTF	TGCGCCAGCAGCCAAGTTAGGGACAGAATCTCTGGGGCCAACGTCCTGACTTTC